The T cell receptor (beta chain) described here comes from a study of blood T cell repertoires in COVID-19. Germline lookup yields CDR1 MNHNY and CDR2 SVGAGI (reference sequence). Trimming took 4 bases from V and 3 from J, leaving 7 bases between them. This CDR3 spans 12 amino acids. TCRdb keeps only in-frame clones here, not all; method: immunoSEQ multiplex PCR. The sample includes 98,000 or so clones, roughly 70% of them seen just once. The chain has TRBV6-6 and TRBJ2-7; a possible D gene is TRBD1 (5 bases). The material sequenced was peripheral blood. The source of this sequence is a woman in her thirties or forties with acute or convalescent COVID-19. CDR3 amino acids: CASSSQGYEQYF. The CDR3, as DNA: TGTGCCAGCAGTTCCCAGGGCTACGAGCAGTACTTC.